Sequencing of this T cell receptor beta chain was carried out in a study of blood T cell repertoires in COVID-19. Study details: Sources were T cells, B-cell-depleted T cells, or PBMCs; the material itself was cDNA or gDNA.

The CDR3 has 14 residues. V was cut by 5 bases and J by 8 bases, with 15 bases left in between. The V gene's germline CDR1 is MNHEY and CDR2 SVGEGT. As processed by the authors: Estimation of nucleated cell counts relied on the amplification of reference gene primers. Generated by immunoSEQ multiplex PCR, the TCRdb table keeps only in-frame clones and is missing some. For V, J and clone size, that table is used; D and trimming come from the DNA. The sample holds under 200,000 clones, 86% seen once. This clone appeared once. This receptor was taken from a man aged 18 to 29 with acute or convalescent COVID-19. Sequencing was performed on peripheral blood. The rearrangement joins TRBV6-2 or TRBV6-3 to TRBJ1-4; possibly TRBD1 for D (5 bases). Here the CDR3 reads CASSPGGAWEKLFF. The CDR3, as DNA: TGTGCCAGCAGTCCAGGAGGGGCTTGGGAAAAACTGTTTTTT.